This T cell receptor (beta chain) was sequenced for a study of CD8 T cells in Susac syndrome (dated by TCRdb to between 2018 and 2021). Concerning the study at large: Of the Susac syndrome patients who were sequenced, over five had clinically active disease and fewer than ten were in clinical remission. At the time of blood withdrawal, Susac syndrome patients were either therapy-naive, taking corticosteroids (with some also receiving IVIg), or on IVIg alone. The study used repertoire sequencing to test whether antigen drove CD8+ T cell activation and differentiation in Susac syndrome.

RNA was extracted using the RNeasy kit, and about 0.45 to 1 ug of the RNA was reverse transcribed with random hexamers. The immunoSEQ multiplex PCR assay, covering 54 Vbeta and 13 Jbeta segments, was used to amplify TCR beta CDR3 regions. Bias from PCR amplification was corrected by using a synthetic template baseline for primer optimization and for computational correction. The authors processed their data as follows. Reads were annotated to V, D and J genes according to IMGT and were analyzed with immunoSEQ Analyzer, with only productive sequences retained. Clonality was calculated as one minus the Shannon entropy normalized by log2 of the number of productive unique sequences. For each patient and control, public and private clones were evaluated among the 100 most prevalent clones. Susac-specific clones were defined as absent from healthy and MS cohorts, about 1,000 published viral clones and other ImmuneACCESS disease sequences. Clones were called with MiXCR by TCRdb after fastp trimmed the public reads at Q25, and only in-frame beta chains were retained. CDR3 protein duplicates are merged, each entry listing the most common genes and DNA. V and J calls and clone size were set by TCRdb, not the authors. Within this sample are approximately 190,000 distinct CDR3 sequences, with approximately 94% of them counted one time only. The top ten clones comprise 0.098% of the sample.

As concerns this clonotype: The antigen it binds to is not known. No clone much larger than this one lies a single base away; base qualities are absent.

Peripheral blood CD8+ and CD4+ T cells from healthy donors, Susac syndrome patients and multiple sclerosis patients were profiled using high-throughput TCR beta sequencing. The Susac syndrome patients fulfilled recently defined diagnostic criteria for definite or probable disease. CD8+ TEMRA cells were enriched by FACS, while bulk CD8+ and CD4+ T cells were purified by magnetic negative isolation. Blood was collected in EDTA tubes and processed within 24 hours, with PBMCs isolated through density gradient centrifugation. PBMCs intended for TCR sequencing were cryopreserved in liquid nitrogen and thawed later in a water bath at 37 degrees C. The sorted or isolated CD4+, CD8+ and CD8+ TEMRA cells had a purity of 90% or higher. V is reduced by 4 bases and J by 3 bases, leaving a spacing of 9 bases between them. Taken from cysteine to phenylalanine, the CDR3 has 12 residues. CDR3 DNA is the only sequence kept; it has 36 bases, read in frame from the first base. CDR1 and CDR2 are drawn from the germline V gene: SQVTM, ANQGSEA.

The paper's findings and limits, for the study overall: The number of individuals in the TCR sequencing and HLA analysis was acknowledged as relatively small. No clonal expansion was detected in the CD4+ T cell repertoire of Susac syndrome patients.

The V and J genes are TRBV29-1 and TRBJ1-1; possibly the D gene is TRBD1, per 5 matching bases. Sample: CD4+ T cells from PBMCs. This sequence was found in a human donor with Susac syndrome. The DNA sequence is TGCAGCGTTGGCGGGGGAGACACTGAAGCTTTCTTT. It is translated as CSVGGGDTEAFF.